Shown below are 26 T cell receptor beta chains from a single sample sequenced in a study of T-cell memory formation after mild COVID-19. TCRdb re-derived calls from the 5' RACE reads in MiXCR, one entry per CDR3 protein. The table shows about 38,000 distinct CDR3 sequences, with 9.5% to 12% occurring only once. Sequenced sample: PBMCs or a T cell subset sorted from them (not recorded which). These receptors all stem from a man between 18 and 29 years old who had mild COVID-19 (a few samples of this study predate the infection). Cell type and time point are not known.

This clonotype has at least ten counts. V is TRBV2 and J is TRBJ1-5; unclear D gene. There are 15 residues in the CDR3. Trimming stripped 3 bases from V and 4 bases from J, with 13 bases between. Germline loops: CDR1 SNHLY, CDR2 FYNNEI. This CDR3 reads CASSEGAQPNQPQHF. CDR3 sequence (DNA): TGTGCCAGCAGTGAGGGCGCACAGCCGAATCAGCCCCAGCATTTT. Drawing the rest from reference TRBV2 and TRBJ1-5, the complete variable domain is EPEVTQTPSHQVTQMGQEVILRCVPISNHLYFYWYRQILGQKVEFLVSFYNNEISEKSEIFDDQFSVERPDGSNFTLKIRSTKLEDSAMYFCASSEGAQPNQPQHFGDGTRLSIL.

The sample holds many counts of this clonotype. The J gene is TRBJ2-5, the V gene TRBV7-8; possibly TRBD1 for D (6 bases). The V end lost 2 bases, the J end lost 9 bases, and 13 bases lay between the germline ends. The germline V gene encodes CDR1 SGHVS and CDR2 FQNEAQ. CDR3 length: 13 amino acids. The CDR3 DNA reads TGTGCCAGCAGCTTACCCCGACAGGACTCCCAGTACTTC. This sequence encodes CASSLPRQDSQYF.

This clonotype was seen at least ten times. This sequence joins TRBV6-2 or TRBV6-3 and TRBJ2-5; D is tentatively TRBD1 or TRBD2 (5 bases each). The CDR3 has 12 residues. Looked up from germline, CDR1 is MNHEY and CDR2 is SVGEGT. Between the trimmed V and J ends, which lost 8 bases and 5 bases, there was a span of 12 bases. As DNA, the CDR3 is TGTGCCAGCGCCGACGGGGACGAGACCCAGTACTTC. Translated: CASADGDETQYF.

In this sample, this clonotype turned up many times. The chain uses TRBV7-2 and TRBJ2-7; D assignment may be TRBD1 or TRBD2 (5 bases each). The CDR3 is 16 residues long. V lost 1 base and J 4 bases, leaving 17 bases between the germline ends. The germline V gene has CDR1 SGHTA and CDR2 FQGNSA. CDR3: CASSLGRGPSTYEQYV. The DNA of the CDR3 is TGTGCCAGCAGCTTAGGTCGGGGACCATCCACTTACGAGCAGTACGTC.

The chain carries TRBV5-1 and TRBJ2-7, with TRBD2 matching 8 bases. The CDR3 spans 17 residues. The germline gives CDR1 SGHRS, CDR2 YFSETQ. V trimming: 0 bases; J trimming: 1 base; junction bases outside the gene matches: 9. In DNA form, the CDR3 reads TGCGCCAGCAGCTTGGGAGATAGCGGGATGCGGTCCTACGAGCAGTACTTC. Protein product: CASSLGDSGMRSYEQYF.

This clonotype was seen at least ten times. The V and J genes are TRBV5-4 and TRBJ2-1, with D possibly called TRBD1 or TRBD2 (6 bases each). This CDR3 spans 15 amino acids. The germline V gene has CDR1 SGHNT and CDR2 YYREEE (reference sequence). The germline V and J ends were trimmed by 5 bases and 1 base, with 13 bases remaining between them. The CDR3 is CASRRGASSYNEQFF. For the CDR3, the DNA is TGTGCCAGCAGGAGGGGGGCCAGTTCCTACAATGAGCAGTTCTTC.

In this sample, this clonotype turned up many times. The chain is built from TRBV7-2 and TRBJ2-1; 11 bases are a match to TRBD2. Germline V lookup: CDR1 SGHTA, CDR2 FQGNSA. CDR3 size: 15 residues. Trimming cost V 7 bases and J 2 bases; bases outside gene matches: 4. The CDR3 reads CASNQLAGAYNEQFF. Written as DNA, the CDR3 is TGTGCCAGCAACCAACTAGCGGGGGCCTACAATGAGCAGTTCTTC.

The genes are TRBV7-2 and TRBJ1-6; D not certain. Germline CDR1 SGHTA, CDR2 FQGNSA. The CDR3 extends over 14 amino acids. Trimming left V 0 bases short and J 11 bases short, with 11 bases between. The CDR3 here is CASSLALAGPPLHF. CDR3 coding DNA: TGTGCCAGCAGCTTAGCGCTAGCTGGACCACCCCTCCACTTT.

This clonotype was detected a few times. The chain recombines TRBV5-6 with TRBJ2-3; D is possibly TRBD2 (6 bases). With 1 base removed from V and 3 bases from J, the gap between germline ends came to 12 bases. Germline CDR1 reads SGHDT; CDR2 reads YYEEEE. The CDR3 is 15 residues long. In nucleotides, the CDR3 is TGTGCCAGCAGCTTGAGGAGGGAGGTTACAGATACGCAGTATTTT. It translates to CASSLRREVTDTQYF.

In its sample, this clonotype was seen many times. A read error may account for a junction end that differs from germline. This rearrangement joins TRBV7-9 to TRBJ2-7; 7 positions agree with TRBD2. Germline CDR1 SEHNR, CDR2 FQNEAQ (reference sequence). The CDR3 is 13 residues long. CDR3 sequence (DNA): TGTGCCAGCAGCCTAGCGGCAAGAAGCGAGCAGTACTTC. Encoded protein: CASSLAARSEQYF.

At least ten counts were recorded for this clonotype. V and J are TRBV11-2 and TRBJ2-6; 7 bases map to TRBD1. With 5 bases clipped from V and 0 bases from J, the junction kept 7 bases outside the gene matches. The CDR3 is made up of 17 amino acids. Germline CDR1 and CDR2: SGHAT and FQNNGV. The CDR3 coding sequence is TGTGCCAGCAGCCAGGACAGGAGCGTCTCTGGGGCCAACGTCCTGACTTTC. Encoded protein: CASSQDRSVSGANVLTF.

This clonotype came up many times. Written as DNA, the CDR3 is TGTGCCAGCAGCCTAGAGGGGTACAAAGGAAACACCATATATTTT. It yields the protein CASSLEGYKGNTIYF. The genes are TRBV7-3 and TRBJ1-3; possibly TRBD1 for D (5 bases). This CDR3 has 15 amino acids. Deletions cut 5 bases from V and 4 bases from J, with 15 bases between. CDR1 and CDR2 (germline): SGHTA, FQGTGA.

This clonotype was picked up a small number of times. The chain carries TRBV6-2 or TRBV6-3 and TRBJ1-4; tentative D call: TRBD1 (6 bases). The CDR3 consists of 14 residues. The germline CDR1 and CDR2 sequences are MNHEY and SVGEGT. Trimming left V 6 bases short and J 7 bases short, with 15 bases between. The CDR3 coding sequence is TGTGCCAGCAGACGTCCCACACAGGGTGAAAAACTGTTTTTT. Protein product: CASRRPTQGEKLFF.

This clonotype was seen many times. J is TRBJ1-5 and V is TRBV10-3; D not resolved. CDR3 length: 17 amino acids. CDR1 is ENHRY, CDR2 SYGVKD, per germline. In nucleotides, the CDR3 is TGTCCAGCATCCGCTAGGAGGAGGCCTCGAAGCAATCAGCCCCAGCATTTT. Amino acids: CPASARRRPRSNQPQHF.

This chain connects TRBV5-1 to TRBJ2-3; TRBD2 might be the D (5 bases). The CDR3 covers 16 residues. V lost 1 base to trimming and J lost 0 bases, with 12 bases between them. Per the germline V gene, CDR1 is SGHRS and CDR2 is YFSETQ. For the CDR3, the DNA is TGCGCCAGCAGCTTGTACGGATGGACTAGCACAGATACGCAGTATTTT. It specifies CASSLYGWTSTDTQYF.

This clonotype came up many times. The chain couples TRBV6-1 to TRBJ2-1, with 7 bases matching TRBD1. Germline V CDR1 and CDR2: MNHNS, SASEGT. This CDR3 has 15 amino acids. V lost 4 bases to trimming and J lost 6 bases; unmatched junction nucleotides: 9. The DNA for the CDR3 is TGTGCCAGCAGTGCCGGAGCGACAGGGAGCAATGAGCAGTTCTTC. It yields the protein CASSAGATGSNEQFF.

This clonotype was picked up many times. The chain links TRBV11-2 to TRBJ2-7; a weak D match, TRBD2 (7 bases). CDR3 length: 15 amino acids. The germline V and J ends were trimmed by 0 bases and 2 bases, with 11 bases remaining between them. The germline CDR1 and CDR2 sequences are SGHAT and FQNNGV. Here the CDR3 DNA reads TGTGCCAGCAGCTTAGACGGGGGGCCACCCTACGAGCAGTACTTC. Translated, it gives CASSLDGGPPYEQYF.

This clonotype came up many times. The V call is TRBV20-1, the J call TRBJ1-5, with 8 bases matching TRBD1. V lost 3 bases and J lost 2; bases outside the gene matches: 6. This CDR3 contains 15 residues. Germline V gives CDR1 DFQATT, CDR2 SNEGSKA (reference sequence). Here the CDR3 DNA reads TGCAGTGCTAGGGACAGGGTAGTAGGCAATCAGCCCCAGCATTTT. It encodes CSARDRVVGNQPQHF.

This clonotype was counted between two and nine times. CDR3 DNA: TGTGCCAGCAGCCAAGGTCGGGGGGGGTACTATTGGGAGCAGTTCTTC. It codes for CASSQGRGGYYWEQFF. The chain is built from TRBV3-1 and TRBJ2-1; TRBD2 aligns across 8 bases. V gave up 1 base and J gave up 10 bases; unmatched junction bases: 12. The CDR3 totals 16 residues. Germline values: CDR1 LGHDT, CDR2 YNNKEL (reference sequence).

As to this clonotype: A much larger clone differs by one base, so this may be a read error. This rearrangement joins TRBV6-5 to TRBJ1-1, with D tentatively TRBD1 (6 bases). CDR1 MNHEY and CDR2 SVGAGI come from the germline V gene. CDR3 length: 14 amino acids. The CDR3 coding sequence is TGTGCCAGCAGTCCCAGACAGGTGGACACTGAAGCTTTATTT. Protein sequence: CASSPRQVDTEALF.

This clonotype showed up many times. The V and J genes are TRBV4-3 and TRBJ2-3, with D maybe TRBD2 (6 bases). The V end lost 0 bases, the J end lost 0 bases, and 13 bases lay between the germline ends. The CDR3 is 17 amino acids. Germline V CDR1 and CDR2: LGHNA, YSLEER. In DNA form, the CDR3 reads TGCGCCAGCAGCCAAGATATAGGGACTTCAAGCACAGATACGCAGTATTTT. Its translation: CASSQDIGTSSTDTQYF.

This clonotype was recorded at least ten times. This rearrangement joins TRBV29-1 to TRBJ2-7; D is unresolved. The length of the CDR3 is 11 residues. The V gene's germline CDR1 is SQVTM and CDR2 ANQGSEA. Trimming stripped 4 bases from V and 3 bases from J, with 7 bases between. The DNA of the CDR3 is TGCAGCGTTGCTCAGTACTACGAGCAGTACTTC. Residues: CSVAQYYEQYF.

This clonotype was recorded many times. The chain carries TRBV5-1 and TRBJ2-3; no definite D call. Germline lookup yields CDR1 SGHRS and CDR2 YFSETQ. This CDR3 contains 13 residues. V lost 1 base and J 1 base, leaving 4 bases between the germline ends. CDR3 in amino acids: CASSLKGTDTQYF. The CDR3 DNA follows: TGCGCCAGCAGCTTGAAGGGCACAGATACGCAGTATTTT.

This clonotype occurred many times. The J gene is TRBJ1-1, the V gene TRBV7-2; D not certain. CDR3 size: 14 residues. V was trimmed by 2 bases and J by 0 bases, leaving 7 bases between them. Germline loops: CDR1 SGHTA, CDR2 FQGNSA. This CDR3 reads CASSLFDLNTEAFF. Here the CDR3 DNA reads TGTGCCAGCAGCTTATTTGATTTGAACACTGAAGCTTTCTTT. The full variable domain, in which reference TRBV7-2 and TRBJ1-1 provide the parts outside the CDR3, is GAGVSQSPSNKVTEKGKDVELRCDPISGHTALYWYRQSLGQGLEFLIYFQGNSAPDKSGLPSDRFSAERTGGSVSTLTIQRTQQEDSAVYLCASSLFDLNTEAFFGQGTRLTVV.

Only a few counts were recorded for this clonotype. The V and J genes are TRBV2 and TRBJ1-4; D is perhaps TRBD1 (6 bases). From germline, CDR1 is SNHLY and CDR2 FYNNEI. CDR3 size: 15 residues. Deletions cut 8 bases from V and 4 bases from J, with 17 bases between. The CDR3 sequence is CASLSQGFVNEKLFF. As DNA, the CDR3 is TGTGCCAGCCTTTCACAGGGCTTCGTTAATGAAAAACTGTTTTTT.

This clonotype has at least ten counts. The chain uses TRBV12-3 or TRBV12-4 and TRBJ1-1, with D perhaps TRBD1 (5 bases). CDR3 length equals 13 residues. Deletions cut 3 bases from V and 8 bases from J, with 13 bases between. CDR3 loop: CASSFTQGSEAFF. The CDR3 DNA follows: TGTGCCAGCAGTTTCACGCAGGGTTCAGAAGCTTTCTTT.